These 10 T cell receptor beta chains were all obtained from the same sample, sequenced in a study of T-cell reconstitution after alpha-beta-depleted transplantation in children (dated by TCRdb to about 2016). The library was built by means of PCR. Instrument used: Illumina HiSeq 2500. Molecular barcoding was employed in the preparation of TCR libraries, with unique molecular identifiers being used to normalize TCRbeta repertoire quantification. TCRdb's own reprocessing of the public reads used fastp at Q25 and MiXCR and kept productive beta chains. Each record represents a unique CDR3 protein, reported with the most common genes and DNA among its rows. This sample is represented by a few hundred thousand distinct CDR3 sequences; approximately 20% of them were singletons. The top ten constitute 3.3% of the sample. Source: PBMCs from the stem cell graft donor, taken from the stem cell graft. These receptors all come from a human donor who donated a stem cell graft to a child with acute lymphoblastic leukemia.

This clonotype appeared many times. The genes are TRBV5-1 and TRBJ1-1; tentative D call: TRBD1 (5 bases). The CDR3 is 11 amino acids. In germline, CDR1 is SGHRS, CDR2 YFSETQ. Trimming cost V 6 bases and J 10 bases, with 13 bases left between them. The CDR3 bases are TGCGCCAGCATGGACGCCGGGGGAGCTTTCTTT. Translation gives CASMDAGGAFF.

This clonotype turned up a few times. The chain joins TRBV9 to TRBJ2-7; tentative D call: TRBD1 (6 bases). The germline V gene has CDR1 SGDLS and CDR2 YYNGEE. This CDR3 contains 12 residues. The germline V and J ends were trimmed by 4 bases and 5 bases, with 10 bases remaining between them. The DNA for the CDR3 is TGTGCCAGCAGCCCATGGGACAACGAGCAGTACTTC. Amino acid sequence: CASSPWDNEQYF.

This clonotype has just a few counts. The rearrangement uses TRBV12-3 or TRBV12-4 and TRBJ2-4; no definite D call. V lost 0 bases, J lost 1 base, and 19 bases lay in between. The length of the CDR3 is 19 residues. CDR3 nucleotides: TGTGCCAGCAGTTTAGCGCTAAGTGACGTCTCGAGGGCCAAAAACATTCAGTACTTC. Its protein product is CASSLALSDVSRAKNIQYF.

The gene calls are TRBV9 and TRBJ2-3; no clear D gene. The CDR3 contains 13 residues. Germline V CDR1 and CDR2: SGDLS, YYNGEE. Between the trimmed V and J ends, which lost 5 bases and 4 bases, there was a span of 11 bases. CDR3 sequence: CASSPAYADTQYF. CDR3 DNA: TGTGCCAGCAGTCCCGCCTATGCAGATACGCAGTATTTT.

This clonotype appeared once. V usage is TRBV5-1 and J usage is TRBJ1-5; D is undetermined. This CDR3 has 15 residues. Germline V CDR1 and CDR2: SGHRS, YFSETQ. V lost 0 bases and J lost 1, with 8 bases in between. The CDR3 DNA follows: TGCGCCAGCAGCTTGGAAGGGATAAGCAATCAGCCCCAGCATTTT. Translating gives CASSLEGISNQPQHF.

With regard to this clonotype: The germline gene is not matched at one end of the junction; a read error may be the cause. The gene calls are TRBV3-1 and TRBJ1-1; D might be TRBD1 (5 bases). Looked up from germline, CDR1 is LGHDT and CDR2 is YNNKEL (reference sequence). There are 14 residues in the CDR3. The CDR3 protein is CASSPGPGRTEALF. CDR3 bases: TGTGCCAGCAGCCCGGGACCTGGGAGGACTGAAGCTTTGTTT.

The sample holds a few counts of this clonotype. The chain is built from TRBV9 and TRBJ2-6; D perhaps matches TRBD1 (6 bases). The CDR3 consists of 16 residues. Per the germline V gene, CDR1 is SGDLS and CDR2 is YYNGEE. V dropped 3 bases and J dropped 1 base, with 11 bases sitting between them. The DNA for the CDR3 is TGTGCCAGCAGCGGAAACAGGGAGTCTGGGGCCAACGTCCTGACTTTC. Amino acid sequence: CASSGNRESGANVLTF.

This chain uses TRBV20-1 with TRBJ1-1, with a tentative D call TRBD1 (5 bases). Between the trimmed V and J ends, which lost 1 base and 0 bases, there was a span of 9 bases. In germline, CDR1 is DFQATT, CDR2 SNEGSKA (reference sequence). This CDR3 is 14 amino acids long. The CDR3 here is CSARARGVNTEAFF. The CDR3 region has the DNA TGCAGTGCTAGAGCCCGAGGGGTGAACACTGAAGCTTTCTTT.

The CDR3, as DNA: TGTGCCAGCAGCTTATCCAGGACTGGCGAGCAGTACTTC. Translated, it gives CASSLSRTGEQYF. This sequence joins TRBV7-9 and TRBJ2-7; the D gene is possibly TRBD2 (5 bases). The CDR3 sequence is 13 residues long. Germline assignment: CDR1 SEHNR and CDR2 FQNEAQ (reference sequence). Between the trimmed V and J ends, which lost 2 bases and 6 bases, there was a span of 11 bases.

A few counts support this clonotype. The chain couples TRBV7-9 to TRBJ2-1; D may correspond to TRBD1 or TRBD2 (5 bases each). The germline V gene has CDR1 SEHNR and CDR2 FQNEAQ (reference sequence). V dropped 4 bases and J dropped 4 bases, with 14 bases sitting between them. This CDR3 comprises 15 residues. The chain's CDR3 is CASSSPSGQYNEQFF. CDR3 bases: TGTGCCAGCAGCTCCCCCAGCGGACAATACAATGAGCAGTTCTTC.